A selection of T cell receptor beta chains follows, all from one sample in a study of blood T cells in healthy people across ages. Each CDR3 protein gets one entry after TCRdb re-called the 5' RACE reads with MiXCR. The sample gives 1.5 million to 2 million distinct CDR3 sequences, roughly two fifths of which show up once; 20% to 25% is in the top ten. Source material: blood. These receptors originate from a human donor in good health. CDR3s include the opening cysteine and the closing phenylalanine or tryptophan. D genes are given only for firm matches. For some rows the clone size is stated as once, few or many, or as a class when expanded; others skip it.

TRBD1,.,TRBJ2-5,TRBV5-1,TGCGCCAGCAGCTCGGGACAGGGCTCAGAGACCCAGTACTTC,CASSSGQGSETQYF
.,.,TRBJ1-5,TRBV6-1,TGTGCCAGCAGTGCCGTCCCCCATCAGCCCCAGCATTTT,CASSAVPHQPQHF
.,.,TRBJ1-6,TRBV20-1,TGCAGTGCTAGAGATGTTAGGACAGTGTATAATTCACCCCTCCACTTT,CSARDVRTVYNSPLHF
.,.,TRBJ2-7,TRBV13,TGTGCCAGCAGCCCAGGCACAGGGAGCTTCGAGCTGTACTTC,CASSPGTGSFELYF
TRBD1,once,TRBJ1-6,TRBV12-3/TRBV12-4,TGTGCCAGCAGTTTAAAGATTGGGACAGATAATTCACCCCTCCACTTT,CASSLKIGTDNSPLHF
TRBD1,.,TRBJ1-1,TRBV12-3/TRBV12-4,TGTACCAGCAGAATCGGGACAGGGGCTGGAGCTTTCTTT,CTSRIGTGAGAFF
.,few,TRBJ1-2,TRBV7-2,TGTGCCAGCAGCTTAGGGTCGAATGGGAATGGCTACACCTTC,CASSLGSNGNGYTF
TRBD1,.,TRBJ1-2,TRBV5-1,TGCGCCAGCAGCAACCCGACCCGACGACAGGGGGGCTACACCTTC,CASSNPTRRQGGYTF
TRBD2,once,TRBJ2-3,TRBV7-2,TGTGCCAGCAGCTTAGAAGCGGGACGTGTCGGGCAGTATTTT,CASSLEAGRVGQYF
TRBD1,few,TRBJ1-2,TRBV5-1,TGCGCCAGCAGCATCGGGACAGGGGGCGCCTATGGCTACACCTTC,CASSIGTGGAYGYTF
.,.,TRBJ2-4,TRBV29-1,TGCAGCACAGTCCTTCTTACCGAAAACATTCAGTACTTC,CSTVLLTENIQYF
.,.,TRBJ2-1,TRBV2,TGTGCCAGCCAGAGCGCAAGCTCCTACAATGAGCAGTTCTTC,CASQSASSYNEQFF
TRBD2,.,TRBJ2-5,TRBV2,TGTGCCAGCGGCTGGACTAGCGGGGGGCCAGGGGAGACCCAGTACTTC,CASGWTSGGPGETQYF
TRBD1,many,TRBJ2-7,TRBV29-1,TGCAGCGTTGATGGGGACAGGGCCTACGAGCAGTACTTC,CSVDGDRAYEQYF
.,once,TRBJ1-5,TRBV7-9,TGTTCCAGCAGCTTAGAGGGGGGTCTCAATCAGCCCCAGCATTTT,CSSSLEGGLNQPQHF
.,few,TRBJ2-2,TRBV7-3,TGTGCCAGCAGCCCCCGCGGTTTATCCGGGGAGCTGTTTTTT,CASSPRGLSGELFF
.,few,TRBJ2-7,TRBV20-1,TGCAGTGCCCAAGGCGGAGGAGTAAGCTCCTACGAGCAGTACTTC,CSAQGGGVSSYEQYF
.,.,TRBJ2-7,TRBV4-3,TGCGCCAGCAGCCAAGATCCAGGACACTACGAGCAGTACTTC,CASSQDPGHYEQYF
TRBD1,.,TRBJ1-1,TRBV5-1,TGCGCCAGCAGCTTGGCCAGGGACAGCCCCCGCGAAGCTTTCTTT,CASSLARDSPREAFF
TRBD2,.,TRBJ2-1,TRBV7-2,TGTGCCAGCAGCTTAGTCCTAGCGGGGTGGCATGAGCAGTTCTTC,CASSLVLAGWHEQFF
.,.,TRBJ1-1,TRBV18,TGTGCCAGCTCACCCACTACGGACGGGAACACTGAAGCTTTCTTT,CASSPTTDGNTEAFF
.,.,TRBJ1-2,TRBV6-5,TGTGCCAGCAGTTTTGGGGAACGACACTATGGCCACACCTTC,CASSFGERHYGHTF
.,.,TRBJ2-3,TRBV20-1,TGCAGTGCTAGAGGTCGACTAGATACGCAGTATTTT,CSARGRLDTQYF
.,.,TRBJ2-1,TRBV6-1,TGTGCCAGCAGTGAGGGGGGTACTATGAATGAGCAGTTCTTC,CASSEGGTMNEQFF
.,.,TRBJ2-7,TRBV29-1,TGCAGCGTCACCTTCGACACCTACGAGCAGTACTTC,CSVTFDTYEQYF
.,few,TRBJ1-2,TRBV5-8,TGTGCCAGCAGCTTGCTGTCGAACTATGGCTACACCTTC,CASSLLSNYGYTF
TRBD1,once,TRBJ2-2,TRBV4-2,TGTGCCAGCAGCCAAGATAGGGGGCGCGAAGGGGAGCTGTTTTTT,CASSQDRGREGELFF
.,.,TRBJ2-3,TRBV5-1,TGCGCCAGCAGCTCCCGGTCTAGTACGCAGTATTTT,CASSSRSSTQYF
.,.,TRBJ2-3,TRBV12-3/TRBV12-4,TGTGCCAGCAGTCCCCCTTTGGGGGATACGCAGTATTTT,CASSPPLGDTQYF
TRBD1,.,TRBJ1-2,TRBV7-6,TGTGCCAGCAGCCCGAGGACAGGGTTGGCTGGCTACACCTTC,CASSPRTGLAGYTF
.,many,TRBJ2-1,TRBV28,TGTGCCAGCAGTTTACCCGGGACCTACAATGAGCAGTTCTTC,CASSLPGTYNEQFF
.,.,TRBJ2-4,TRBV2,TGTGCCAGCAGTGAAGGAGGGATAGCCAAAAACATTCAGTACTTC,CASSEGGIAKNIQYF
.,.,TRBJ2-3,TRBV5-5,TGTGCCAGCAGTACCTATCCCGGGGACCCCACAGATACGCAGTATTTT,CASSTYPGDPTDTQYF
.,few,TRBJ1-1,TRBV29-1,TGCAGCGCCCATCCTTTGGACGGGAACACTGAAGCTTTCTTT,CSAHPLDGNTEAFF
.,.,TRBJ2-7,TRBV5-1,TGCGCCAGCAGCTTGGTAGTCAGGGAATACGAGCAGTACTTC,CASSLVVREYEQYF
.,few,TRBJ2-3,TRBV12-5,TGTGCTAGTGGTCTCCGACAGCACAGAGATACGCAGTATTTT,CASGLRQHRDTQYF
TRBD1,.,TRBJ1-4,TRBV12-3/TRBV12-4,TGTGCCAGCAGTTCGTCGGGACAGAACAATGAAAAACTGTTTTTT,CASSSSGQNNEKLFF
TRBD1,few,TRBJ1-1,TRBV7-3,TGTGCCAGCAGCTTAGAAGGGCTAGGGACAGTGAACACTGAAGCTTTCTTT,CASSLEGLGTVNTEAFF
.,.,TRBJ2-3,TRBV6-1,TGTGCCAGCAGACCCGCAGGTTGGGGGGCACTCGGGGATACGCAGTATTTT,CASRPAGWGALGDTQYF
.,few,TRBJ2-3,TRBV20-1,TGCAGTGCTAGAGTCGGACTGCTGGATACGCAGTATTTT,CSARVGLLDTQYF
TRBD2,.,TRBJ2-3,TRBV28,TGTGCCAGCTCCGTAGCGGGGGTTGGTGATACGCAGTATTTT,CASSVAGVGDTQYF
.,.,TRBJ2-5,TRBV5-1,TGCGCCAGCAGCCTGGCGGGACAGATAAAACAAGAGACCCAGTACTTC,CASSLAGQIKQETQYF
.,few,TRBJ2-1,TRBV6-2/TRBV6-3,TGTGCCAGCAGTTACCGGGGACCAGCCAATGAGCAGTTCTTC,CASSYRGPANEQFF
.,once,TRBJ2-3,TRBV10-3,TGTGCCATCAGCCCGAGGGAGCCCACAGATACGCAGTATTTT,CAISPREPTDTQYF
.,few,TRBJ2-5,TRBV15,TGTGCCACCAGCAGAGATGGGGCCGAGACCCAGTACTTC,CATSRDGAETQYF
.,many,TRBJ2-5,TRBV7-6,TGTGCCAGCAGCCCGGAGGTGGGACAAAAGGAGACCCAGTACTTC,CASSPEVGQKETQYF
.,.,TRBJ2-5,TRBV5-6,TGTGCCAGCAGCTCCCTAGTACTGTGGGAGACCCAGTACTTC,CASSSLVLWETQYF
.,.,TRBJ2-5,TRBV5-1,TGCGCCAGCAGCCGGGACTCGCCGGTGCAAGAGACCCAGTACTTC,CASSRDSPVQETQYF
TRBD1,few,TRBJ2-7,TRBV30,TGTGCCTGGAGTGTTACGGCAGGGGGTTACAGCGAGCAGTACTTC,CAWSVTAGGYSEQYF
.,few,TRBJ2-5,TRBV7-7,TGTGCTAGCAGCTTGGCGGGGGCCGACCAAGAGACCCAGTACTTC,CASSLAGADQETQYF
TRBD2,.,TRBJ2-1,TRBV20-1,TGCAGTGCTGGGCCGGACTACCCGGGGGGTGAGCAGTTCTTC,CSAGPDYPGGEQFF
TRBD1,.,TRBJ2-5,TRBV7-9,TGTGCCAGCAGCTTCCGGGACAGTCAAGAGACCCAGTATTTC,CASSFRDSQETQYF